This passage covers 8 T cell receptor beta chains from one sample sequenced in a study of shared clonotypes between healthy human individuals. Method: immunoSEQ multiplex PCR; TCRdb's copy keeps in-frame clones and lacks some. Here the sample spans about 2.4 million clones, roughly nine tenths being singletons. The sequenced sample consisted of naive CD4+ T cells sorted from blood. Subset described: CD45RA+ positively selected. Source of these receptors: a young man in good health.

In its sample, this clone was seen once. The rearrangement uses TRBV5-6 and TRBJ2-4; TRBD1 agrees at 7 bases. This CDR3 contains 16 residues. The V gene's germline CDR1 is SGHDT and CDR2 YYEEEE. Losses at the gene ends were 4 bases for V and 0 bases for J; bases not matched to a gene: 7. The CDR3 DNA reads TGTGCCAGCAGCCTGGGACAGCTTATAGCCAAAAACATTCAGTACTTC. This sequence encodes CASSLGQLIAKNIQYF.

The rearrangement joins TRBV10-3 to TRBJ2-7, with a possible D match to TRBD1 (6 bases). The CDR3 spans 14 residues. Per germline, CDR1 ENHRY and CDR2 SYGVKD. V was clipped by 6 bases and J by 0 bases, with 12 bases between them. CDR3 sequence: CAIRDSRSSYEQYF. As DNA, the CDR3 is TGTGCCATCAGGGACAGCCGGAGCTCCTACGAGCAGTACTTC.

V gene TRBV7-2 combines with J gene TRBJ1-1, with 9 bases matching TRBD1. The CDR3 has 15 amino acids. V was clipped by 5 bases and J by 3 bases; unmatched bases: 7. Germline loops: CDR1 SGHTA, CDR2 FQGNSA. The CDR3 sequence: CASSPRQGGDTEAFF. The CDR3 DNA is TGTGCCAGCAGCCCGCGACAGGGGGGCGACACTGAAGCTTTCTTT.

The gene calls are TRBV5-1 and TRBJ2-5, with 7 bases matching TRBD2. The CDR3 sequence is 14 residues long. The V and J ends lost 1 base and 1 base, in that order; junction bases with no gene match: 1. Germline V gives CDR1 SGHRS, CDR2 YFSETQ. The chain's CDR3 is CASSLIAGQETQYF. In nucleotides, the CDR3 is TGCGCCAGCAGCTTGATAGCGGGCCAAGAGACCCAGTACTTC.

The chain is built from TRBV9 and TRBJ1-3; D gene ambiguous. The germline V and J ends were trimmed by 4 bases and 0 bases, with 14 bases remaining between them. The CDR3 runs 16 residues. CDR1 SGDLS and CDR2 YYNGEE come from the germline V gene. DNA for the CDR3: TGTGCCAGCAGCCCCGGGCAGAAGAGCTCTGGAAACACCATATATTTT. It specifies CASSPGQKSSGNTIYF.

This sequence joins TRBV6-5 and TRBJ1-4; D may be TRBD1 (5 bases). The germline CDR1 and CDR2 sequences are MNHEY and SVGAGI. V dropped 6 bases and J dropped 4 bases, with 12 bases sitting between them. This CDR3 is built from 14 residues. In DNA, the CDR3 is TGTGCCAGCAGATCAGACAGCCGTAATGAAAAACTGTTTTTT. Protein: CASRSDSRNEKLFF.

This chain links TRBV6-5 with TRBJ2-1; 7 bases map to TRBD2. Germline CDR1 MNHEY, CDR2 SVGAGI. Unmatched junction bases numbered 6, after V lost 2 bases and J lost 8 bases. The CDR3 runs to 14 residues. The CDR3 region is CASSYLTTSHEQFF. The CDR3 bases are TGTGCCAGCAGTTACCTTACGACTAGCCATGAGCAGTTCTTC.

The V call is TRBV9, the J call TRBJ1-1, with D tentatively TRBD1 (5 bases). V was pared by 3 bases and J by 11 bases, with 17 bases between. The CDR3 covers 13 residues. Germline V gives CDR1 SGDLS, CDR2 YYNGEE. Written as DNA, the CDR3 is TGTGCCAGCAGCGGGGGACTGCCCACGAGGGCTTTCTTT. Protein product: CASSGGLPTRAFF. The full variable domain, in which reference TRBV9 and TRBJ1-1 provide the parts outside the CDR3, is DSGVTQTPKHLITATGQRVTLRCSPRSGDLSVYWYQQSLDQGLQFLIQYYNGEERAKGNILERFSAQQFPDLHSELNLSSLELGDSALYFCASSGGLPTRAFFGQGTRLTVV.